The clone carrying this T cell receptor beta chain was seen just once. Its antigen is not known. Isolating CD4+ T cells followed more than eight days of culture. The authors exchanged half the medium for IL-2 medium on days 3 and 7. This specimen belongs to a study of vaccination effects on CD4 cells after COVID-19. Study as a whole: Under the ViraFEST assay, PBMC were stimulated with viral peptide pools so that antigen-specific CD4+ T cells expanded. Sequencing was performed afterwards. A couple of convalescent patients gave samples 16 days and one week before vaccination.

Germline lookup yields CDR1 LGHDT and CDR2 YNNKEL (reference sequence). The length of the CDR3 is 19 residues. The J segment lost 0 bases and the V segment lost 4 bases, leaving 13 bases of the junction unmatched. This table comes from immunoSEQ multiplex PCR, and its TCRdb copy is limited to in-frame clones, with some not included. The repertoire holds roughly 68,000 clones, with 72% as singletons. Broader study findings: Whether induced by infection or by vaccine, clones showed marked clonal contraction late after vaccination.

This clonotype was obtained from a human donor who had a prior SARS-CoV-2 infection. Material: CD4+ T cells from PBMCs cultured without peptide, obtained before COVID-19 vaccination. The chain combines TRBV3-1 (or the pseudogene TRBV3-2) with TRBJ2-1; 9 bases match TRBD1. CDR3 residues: CASSRLQGALKSSYNEQFF. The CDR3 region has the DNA TGTGCCAGCAGCCGGCTACAGGGGGCCCTTAAGAGCTCCTACAATGAGCAGTTCTTC.